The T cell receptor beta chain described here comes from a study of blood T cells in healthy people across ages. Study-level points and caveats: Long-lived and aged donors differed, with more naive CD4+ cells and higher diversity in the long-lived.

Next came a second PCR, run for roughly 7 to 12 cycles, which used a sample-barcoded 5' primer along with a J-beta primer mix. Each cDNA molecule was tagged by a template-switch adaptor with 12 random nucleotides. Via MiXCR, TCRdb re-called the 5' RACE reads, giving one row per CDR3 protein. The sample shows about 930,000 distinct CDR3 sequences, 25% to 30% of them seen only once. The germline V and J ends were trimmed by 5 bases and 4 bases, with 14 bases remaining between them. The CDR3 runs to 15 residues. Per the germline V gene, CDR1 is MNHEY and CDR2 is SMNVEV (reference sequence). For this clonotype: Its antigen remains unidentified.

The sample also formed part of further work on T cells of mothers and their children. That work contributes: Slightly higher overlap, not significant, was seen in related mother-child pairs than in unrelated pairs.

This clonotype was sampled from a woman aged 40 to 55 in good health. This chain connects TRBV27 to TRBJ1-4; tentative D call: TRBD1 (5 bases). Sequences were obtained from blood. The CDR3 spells CASSDRGGINEKLFF. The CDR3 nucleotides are TGTGCCAGCAGTGATAGGGGAGGCATTAATGAAAAACTGTTTTTT.